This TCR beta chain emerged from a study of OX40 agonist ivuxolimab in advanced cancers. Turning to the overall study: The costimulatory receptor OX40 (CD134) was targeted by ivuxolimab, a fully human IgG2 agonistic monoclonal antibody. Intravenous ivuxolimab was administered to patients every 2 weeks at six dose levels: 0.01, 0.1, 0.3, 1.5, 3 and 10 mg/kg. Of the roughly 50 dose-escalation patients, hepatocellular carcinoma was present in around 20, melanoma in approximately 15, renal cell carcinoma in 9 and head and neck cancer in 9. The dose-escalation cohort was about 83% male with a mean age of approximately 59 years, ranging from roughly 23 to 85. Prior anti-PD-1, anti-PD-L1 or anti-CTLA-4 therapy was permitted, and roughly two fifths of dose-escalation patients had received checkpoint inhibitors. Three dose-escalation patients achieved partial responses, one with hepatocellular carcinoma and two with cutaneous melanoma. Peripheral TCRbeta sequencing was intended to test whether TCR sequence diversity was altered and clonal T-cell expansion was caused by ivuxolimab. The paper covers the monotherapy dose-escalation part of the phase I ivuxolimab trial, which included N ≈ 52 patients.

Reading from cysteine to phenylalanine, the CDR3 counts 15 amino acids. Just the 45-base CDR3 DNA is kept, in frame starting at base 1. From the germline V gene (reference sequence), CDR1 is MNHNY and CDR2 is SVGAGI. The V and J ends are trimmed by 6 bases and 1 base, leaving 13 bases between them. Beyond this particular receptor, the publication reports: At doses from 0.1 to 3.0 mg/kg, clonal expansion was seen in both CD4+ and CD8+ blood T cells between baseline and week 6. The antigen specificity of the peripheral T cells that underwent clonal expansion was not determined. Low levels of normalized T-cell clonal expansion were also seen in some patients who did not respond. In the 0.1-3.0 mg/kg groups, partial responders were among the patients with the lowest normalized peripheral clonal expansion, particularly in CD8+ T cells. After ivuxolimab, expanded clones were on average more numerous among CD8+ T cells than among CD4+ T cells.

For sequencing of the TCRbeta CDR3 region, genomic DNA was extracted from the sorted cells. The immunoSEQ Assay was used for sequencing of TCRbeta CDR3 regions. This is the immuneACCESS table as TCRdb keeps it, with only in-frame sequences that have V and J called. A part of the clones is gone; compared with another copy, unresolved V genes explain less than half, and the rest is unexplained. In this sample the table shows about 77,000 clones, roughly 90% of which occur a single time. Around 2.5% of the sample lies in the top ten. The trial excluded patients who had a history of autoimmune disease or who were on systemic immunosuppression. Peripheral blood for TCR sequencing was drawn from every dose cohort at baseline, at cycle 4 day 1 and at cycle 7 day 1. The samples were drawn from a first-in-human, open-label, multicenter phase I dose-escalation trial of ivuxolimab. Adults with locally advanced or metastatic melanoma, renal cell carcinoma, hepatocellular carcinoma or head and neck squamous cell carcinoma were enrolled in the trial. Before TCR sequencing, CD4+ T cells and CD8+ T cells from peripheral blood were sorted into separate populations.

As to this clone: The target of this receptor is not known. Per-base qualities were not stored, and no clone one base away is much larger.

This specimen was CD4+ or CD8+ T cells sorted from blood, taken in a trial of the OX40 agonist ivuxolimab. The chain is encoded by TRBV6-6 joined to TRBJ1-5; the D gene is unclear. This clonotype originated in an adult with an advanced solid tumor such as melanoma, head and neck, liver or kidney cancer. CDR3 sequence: CASSGSGGSNQPQHF. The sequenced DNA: TGTGCCAGCAGCGGCTCGGGTGGGAGCAATCAGCCCCAGCATTTT.